This T cell receptor beta chain comes out of a study of cytomegalovirus exposure and HLA in healthy donors. This CDR3 is 13 amino acids long. Between the trimmed V and J ends, which lost 8 bases and 7 bases, there was a span of 15 bases. The germline V gene encodes CDR1 WSHSY and CDR2 SAAADI. At sampling all donors were nominally healthy, likely with unrecorded immune exposures. This clone was counted between two and nine times. What it binds is not known. Study-level results: A later analysis reportedly found fewer N-insertions in an Asian-associated ancestry cluster than the roughly 670-donor mean. Sequencing likely produced, as an artifact, a cluster of highly shared sequence variants. The study found most TCR sequences rare, yet found some public TCRs in many donors.

Both 60 Vbeta primers and 13 Jbeta primers went into the PCR. The data were produced by immunoSEQ multiplex PCR, yet TCRdb's version contains in-frame clones alone and is incomplete. The sample lists hundreds of thousands of clones, almost 70% occurring once. This chain links TRBV10-2 with TRBJ1-5; D is perhaps TRBD1 (6 bases). The receptor was derived from a man aged 35 to 55 in good health and CMV-seropositive. Material: PBMCs. The CDR3 sequence: CASGTGLRQPQHF. In nucleotides, the CDR3 is TGCGCCAGCGGCACAGGGTTACGCCAGCCCCAGCATTTT.